Each of the 20 T cell receptor beta chains below was sequenced from the same sample in a study of cytomegalovirus exposure and HLA in healthy donors. Use of 60 Vbeta and 13 Jbeta primers characterized the PCR. Some clones are missing from TCRdb's copy, which holds only in-frame ones; the method was immunoSEQ multiplex PCR. The sample yields approximately 130,000 clones, more than 80% seen once. The specimen sequenced was PBMCs. Receptors originate from a woman in her twenties or thirties in good health and CMV-seropositive.

This clone occurred once. The CDR3 nucleotides read TGTGCCAGCCGAGAAGTTGGGGGGGCTGGAAACACCATATATTTT. Translated, it gives CASREVGGAGNTIYF. The chain is built from TRBV6-1 and TRBJ1-3, with D tentatively TRBD1 (5 bases). Trimming left V 8 bases short and J 2 bases short, with 16 bases between. The CDR3 consists of 15 residues. Germline V CDR1 and CDR2: MNHNS, SASEGT.

This clone has only one observation. The chain links TRBV29-1 to TRBJ1-2, with a possible D match to TRBD1 (6 bases). CDR1 is SQVTM, CDR2 ANQGSEA, per germline. This CDR3 is 18 amino acids long. The V end lost 1 base, the J end lost 2 bases, and 23 bases lay between the germline ends. CDR3 coding DNA: TGCAGCGTTGAAGCTCCCTTAGCTGGGGTCAGGGGCAACTATGGCTACACCTTC. Its translation is CSVEAPLAGVRGNYGYTF.

The chain carries TRBV11-1 and TRBJ2-1; D unresolved. This CDR3 has 12 residues. Germline CDR1 is SGHAT and CDR2 is FQDESV (reference sequence). The V gene lost 2 bases and the J gene lost 6 bases, with 5 bases spanning the gap. CDR3 sequence reads: CASSLNGNEQFF. The CDR3 nucleotides are TGTGCCAGCAGCTTAAACGGCAATGAGCAGTTCTTC.

This rearrangement joins TRBV9 to TRBJ1-1, with D maybe TRBD1 (5 bases). The CDR3 runs to 14 residues. Germline V CDR1 and CDR2: SGDLS, YYNGEE. Trimming took 0 bases from V and 4 from J, leaving 10 bases between them. For the CDR3, the DNA is TGTGCCAGCAGCGTAGATGGGGCGAGCACTGAAGCTTTCTTT. This gives the protein CASSVDGASTEAFF.

The chain couples TRBV29-1 to TRBJ1-2; D uncertain. The CDR3 contains 9 residues. The V and J ends lost 7 bases and 10 bases respectively, with 10 bases between them. Germline lookup yields CDR1 SQVTM and CDR2 ANQGSEA. CDR3 nucleotides: TGCAGCGCCTCCGGGGACTACACCTTC. This encodes CSASGDYTF.

The chain recombines TRBV29-1 with TRBJ2-1, with D unresolved. This CDR3 contains 13 residues. Germline assignment: CDR1 SQVTM and CDR2 ANQGSEA. Trimming took off 2 bases at V and 4 bases at J, with 9 bases between the two ends. Here the CDR3 DNA reads TGCAGCGTTGAAAAGATAGATTACAATGAGCAGTTCTTC. Amino acids: CSVEKIDYNEQFF.

The gene calls are TRBV5-1 and TRBJ2-3; a possible D gene is TRBD1 (6 bases). V was cut by 2 bases and J by 7 bases, with 14 bases left in between. CDR3 length equals 14 residues. In germline, CDR1 is SGHRS, CDR2 YFSETQ. CDR3 in DNA: TGCGCCAGCAGCTTTGACCTCGGGACAAATACGCAGTATTTT. Translation: CASSFDLGTNTQYF.

This clone appeared once. The J gene is TRBJ2-3, the V gene TRBV6-6; D unresolved. Germline V gene sequence: CDR1 MNHNY, CDR2 SVGAGI (reference sequence). V gave up 6 bases and J gave up 4 bases, with 8 bases separating them. CDR3 length: 12 amino acids. The CDR3 loop reads CASSKESDTQYF. The CDR3 DNA follows: TGTGCCAGCAGCAAAGAGTCAGATACGCAGTATTTT.

The chain is built from TRBV6-5 and TRBJ2-1, with D unresolved. The CDR3 consists of 16 residues. Trimming pared 0 bases from V and 10 bases from J, leaving 19 bases between. The germline V gene has CDR1 MNHEY and CDR2 SVGAGI. CDR3 sequence reads: CASSYSVGHLLWEQFF. The CDR3, as DNA: TGTGCCAGCAGTTACTCGGTTGGCCACCTTTTGTGGGAGCAGTTCTTC.

V and J are TRBV5-1 and TRBJ2-5, with a weak D call TRBD2 (5 bases). V gave up 0 bases and J gave up 3 bases, with 18 bases separating them. CDR1 is SGHRS and CDR2 is YFSETQ in the germline V gene. The CDR3 totals 17 residues. The CDR3 spells CASSLGRGRAIEETQYF. The CDR3 bases are TGCGCCAGCAGCTTGGGTCGGGGTAGGGCTATAGAAGAGACCCAGTACTTC.

This chain uses TRBV2 with TRBJ2-3, with a tentative D call TRBD1 (5 bases). The ends were cut back, 3 bases at V and 6 bases at J, with 7 bases in the middle. The CDR3 has 12 amino acids. Germline V CDR1 and CDR2: SNHLY, FYNNEI. CDR3 bases: TGTGCCAGCAGTGACAGGGCGGATACGCAGTATTTT. It yields the protein CASSDRADTQYF.

The chain carries TRBV6-7 and TRBJ1-2; TRBD1 matches at 9 bases. TRBV6-7 is treated as an ORF (open reading frame) with a function not yet certain. V was clipped by 1 base and J by 6 bases; unmatched bases: 9. This CDR3 has 16 residues. This CDR3 reads CASSYLLGQGPHGYTF. The CDR3 region has the DNA TGTGCCAGCAGTTACTTGCTGGGACAGGGCCCGCATGGCTACACCTTC.

V and J are TRBV2 and TRBJ1-2; 8 positions agree with TRBD1. The V segment lost 2 bases and the J segment 0 bases; nucleotides outside the gene matches: 8. Germline V gene data show CDR1 as SNHLY and CDR2 as FYNNEI. The CDR3 runs 17 residues. The CDR3 sequence: CASSETGGPIANYGYTF. In nucleotides, the CDR3 is TGTGCCAGCAGTGAAACAGGGGGTCCTATTGCTAACTATGGCTACACCTTC.

The chain recombines TRBV28 with TRBJ2-1; D call uncertain. Deletions cut 5 bases from V and 2 bases from J, with 10 bases between. The CDR3 is 14 amino acids. Germline V lookup: CDR1 MDHEN, CDR2 SYDVKM. The CDR3 DNA reads as TGTGCCAGCAGTCCCCCTTTTGCCTACAATGAGCAGTTCTTC. It yields the protein CASSPPFAYNEQFF.

V is TRBV5-6 and J is TRBJ1-6; D not resolved. V lost 7 bases to trimming and J lost 7 bases, with 18 bases between them. Germline lookup yields CDR1 SGHDT and CDR2 YYEEEE. The CDR3 length is 15 residues. The CDR3, as DNA: TGTGCCAGCCTCTTGGGCGGGCAGTTCAATTCACCCCTCCACTTT. This translates into CASLLGGQFNSPLHF.

CDR3 coding DNA: TGTGCCAGCAGCCCCAAACTAGCGCCCAACTCCTACAATGAGCAGTTCTTC. Translation gives CASSPKLAPNSYNEQFF. The chain links TRBV9 to TRBJ2-1, with 7 bases that match TRBD2. V was pared by 4 bases and J by 0 bases, with 10 bases of the junction left unmatched. CDR3 length equals 17 residues. The germline CDR1 and CDR2 sequences are SGDLS and YYNGEE.

This clone was observed once. This chain links TRBV14 with TRBJ2-3; D gene ambiguous. This CDR3 has 14 amino acids. The V end lost 0 bases, the J end lost 2 bases, and 6 bases lay between the germline ends. CDR1 is SGHDN and CDR2 is FVKESK in the germline V gene. CDR3 sequence reads: CASSQEGNTDTQYF. CDR3 DNA: TGTGCCAGCAGCCAAGAGGGCAACACAGATACGCAGTATTTT.

In its sample, this clone was seen once. This chain uses TRBV29-1 with TRBJ1-1; D is uncertain. V was clipped by 5 bases and J by 0 bases, with 7 bases between them. This CDR3 region has 12 residues. Per germline, CDR1 SQVTM and CDR2 ANQGSEA. The CDR3 here is CSVWSMNTEAFF. The DNA of the CDR3 is TGCAGCGTTTGGAGCATGAACACTGAAGCTTTCTTT.

V gene TRBV28 combines with J gene TRBJ2-7, with D unclear. Germline V gene sequence: CDR1 MDHEN, CDR2 SYDVKM. Trimming took off 6 bases at V and 1 base at J, with 16 bases between the two ends. The CDR3 totals 15 residues. The CDR3 loop reads CASSLDITLSYEQYF. The DNA of the CDR3 is TGTGCCAGCAGCCTCGACATAACGTTGTCCTACGAGCAGTACTTC.

The rearrangement links TRBV7-6 to TRBJ2-7; 9 positions match TRBD1. V was pared by 4 bases and J by 4 bases, with 8 bases of the junction left unmatched. Germline assignment: CDR1 SGHVS and CDR2 FNYEAQ. The CDR3 runs to 15 residues. The DNA for the CDR3 is TGTGCCAGCAGCTCTCCGGGACAGGGAAAATACGAGCAGTACTTC. Translating gives CASSSPGQGKYEQYF.